One TCR beta chain is described in this entry. Its antigen remains unidentified. The sample holds other DNA sequences that translate to the same CDR3. These data come from a study of cytomegalovirus exposure and HLA in healthy donors. Study as a whole: Of 350 to 400 genotyped donors, around 86% grouped in the Caucasian-associated ancestry cluster.

Samples came from healthy bone marrow donors. Vbeta (60) and Jbeta (13) primers were used in the PCR. Profiled with immunoSEQ multiplex PCR; TCRdb holds only in-frame clones, not every one. Here the sample spans about 120,000 clones, approximately 80% being singletons. Per germline, CDR1 MNHEY and CDR2 SVGAGI. CDR3 length: 12 residues. Trimming took 6 bases from V and 12 from J; bases not matched to a gene: 10. Study-level points and caveats: Reportedly, diagnosis of cytomegalovirus status by the classifier showed high specificity and sensitivity.

The receptor's source is a man in his thirties or forties in good health and CMV-seropositive. The J gene is TRBJ1-2, the V gene TRBV6-5; TRBD1 aligns across 7 bases. The sample taken for sequencing was PBMCs. The CDR3 is CASSRTGEGHTF. In nucleotides, the CDR3 is TGTGCCAGCAGCAGGACAGGAGAAGGCCACACCTTC.